This record looks at one T cell receptor beta chain sequence and its context. Its antigen is not identified. Trimming took 4 bases from V and 5 from J; bases not matched to a gene: 14. This CDR3 comprises 19 residues. CDR1 and CDR2 from the germline V gene are SGHRS and YFSETQ. The patients all showed relapse after autologous stem cell transplantation, while their brentuximab vedotin exposure varied. The record originates from a study of PD-1 blockade in classical Hodgkin lymphoma. Notes on the study in general: Initiation of nivolumab under 1 year after ASCT led to exclusion of patients.

The data were produced by immunoSEQ multiplex PCR, yet TCRdb's version contains in-frame clones alone and is incomplete. The sample lists more than 140,000 clones, nearly 80% occurring once. The sample in question was peripheral blood mononuclear cells (PBMCs), obtained before the second cycle of nivolumab. The chain couples TRBV5-1 to TRBJ2-2; TRBD2 agrees at 13 bases. This TCR derives from a human donor with classical Hodgkin lymphoma. The CDR3 here is CASSRQGLLAGGPTGELFF. The CDR3 nucleotides are TGCGCCAGCAGCCGACAGGGTCTACTAGCGGGGGGGCCGACCGGGGAGCTGTTTTTT.